These T cell receptor beta chains were read from a single sample in a study of blood T cell repertoires in COVID-19. Generated by immunoSEQ multiplex PCR, the TCRdb table keeps only in-frame clones and is missing some. The sample holds 110,000 or so clones, over 60% seen once. The sample taken for sequencing was peripheral blood. The receptors here all came from a man between 70 and 80 years old with acute or convalescent COVID-19. Each CDR3 is given with its conserved first and last residue. Fields, in order: D gene, clone size, V gene, J gene, CDR3 DNA, CDR3 protein. A D gene is named only where the DNA matches it firmly. The size field is filled for only some rows; it gives once, few, many or a size class.

D: .
size: .
V: TRBV29-1
J: TRBJ1-3
DNA: TGCAGCGTCAGACATGGGTCAGGAAACACCATATATTTT
CDR3: CSVRHGSGNTIYF

D: TRBD2
size: .
V: TRBV9
J: TRBJ2-2
DNA: TGTGCCAGCAGCGTCTCTGGGGGGGAGTACACCGGGGAGCTGTTTTTT
CDR3: CASSVSGGEYTGELFF

D: .
size: .
V: TRBV6-6
J: TRBJ1-3
DNA: TGTGCCAGCAGCTCCCCCGTGGTGAGGGACACCATATATTTT
CDR3: CASSSPVVRDTIYF

D: TRBD2
size: .
V: TRBV5-1
J: TRBJ2-2
DNA: TGCGCCAGCAGCTTCTCCGGGACTAGCTCTGGGGAGCTGTTTTTT
CDR3: CASSFSGTSSGELFF

D: .
size: .
V: TRBV3-1/TRBV3-2
J: TRBJ2-1
DNA: TGTGCCAGCAGTCCCTTCGGGGGCAATGAGCAGTTCTTC
CDR3: CASSPFGGNEQFF

D: .
size: few
V: TRBV5-1
J: TRBJ2-2
DNA: TGCGCCAGCAACCGCGGGACTTTTCCTAACACCGGGGAGCTGTTTTTT
CDR3: CASNRGTFPNTGELFF

D: .
size: few
V: TRBV2
J: TRBJ1-4
DNA: TGTGCCAGCAGTGAAGCCAGGGATAATGAAAAACTGTTTTTT
CDR3: CASSEARDNEKLFF

D: TRBD1
size: .
V: TRBV7-9
J: TRBJ2-7
DNA: TGTGCCAGCAGCTTAAGGTTCTTTGGACAGGGTAATAGCGGGCAGTACTTC
CDR3: CASSLRFFGQGNSGQYF

D: .
size: .
V: TRBV11-1
J: TRBJ1-2
DNA: TGTGCCAGCAGCTCCTACGGAGGGCCCTATGGCTACACCTTC
CDR3: CASSSYGGPYGYTF

D: .
size: .
V: TRBV19
J: TRBJ2-2
DNA: TGTGCCAGTAGTATTGAATTGGCGGAGAACACCGGGGAGCTGTTTTTT
CDR3: CASSIELAENTGELFF

D: TRBD1
size: .
V: TRBV27
J: TRBJ2-7
DNA: TGTGCCAGCAGTCCTGGGGACAGGTACGAGCAGTACTTC
CDR3: CASSPGDRYEQYF

D: TRBD1
size: .
V: TRBV6-5
J: TRBJ2-7
DNA: TGTGCCAGCAGTTCCGGGACAGGGCGGTACGAGCAGTACTTC
CDR3: CASSSGTGRYEQYF

D: TRBD1
size: .
V: TRBV3-1/TRBV3-2
J: TRBJ2-2
DNA: TGTGCCAGCAGCTTCTTCTCGACAGGGCAGGTCGGGGAGCTGTTTTTT
CDR3: CASSFFSTGQVGELFF

D: TRBD1
size: .
V: TRBV29-1
J: TRBJ2-7
DNA: TGCAGCGTTGAAAGGGGGCCCTCCTACGAGCAGTACTTC
CDR3: CSVERGPSYEQYF